This TCR beta chain was sequenced for a study of cytomegalovirus exposure and HLA in healthy donors. In its sample, this clone was seen a few times. Its antigen is as yet unknown. Germline-derived CDR1 and CDR2 are SGHVS and FQNEAQ. After removal of 5 bases from V and 5 bases from J, the junction contained 4 bases not matched to a gene. The CDR3 runs to 13 residues. Study-level points and caveats: TCR beta V- and J-gene trimming, according to a later analysis, was linked to a missense DCLRE1C variant. The number of N-insertions in an Asian-associated ancestry cluster was reportedly below the approximately 700-donor mean in a later analysis. Highly shared sequence variants in one cluster were likely a sequencing artifact. Later on, analysis showed that most CMV-associated TCR beta chains appeared to be HLA-restricted.

Both 60 Vbeta primers and 13 Jbeta primers went into the PCR. Sequencing used immunoSEQ multiplex PCR; TCRdb keeps in-frame clones, though not all of them. Among some 220,000 clones, around 80% were seen once, and the ten largest hold around 2.9%. This receptor was taken from a woman aged 55-69 years in good health and CMV-seropositive. The source material was PBMCs. The genes are TRBV7-8 and TRBJ1-1; the match to TRBD1 covers 8 bases. CDR3 amino acids: CASSTTGATEAFF. The CDR3 bases are TGTGCCAGCAGCACGACAGGGGCGACTGAAGCTTTCTTT.